This T cell receptor beta chain was found in a study of beta chain features in type 1 diabetes. V lost 0 bases and J lost 10, with 13 bases in between. The germline V gene has CDR1 GTSNPN and CDR2 SVGIG (reference sequence). The CDR3 has 12 residues. Reverse transcribing all isolated RNA meant expressed TCRB transcripts were sequenced. Method: immunoSEQ multiplex PCR; TCRdb's copy keeps in-frame clones and lacks some. The table shows around 430,000 clones, with about 32% occurring only once. The chain couples TRBV30 to TRBJ2-7; D call uncertain. This sequence was found in a man aged 18 to 30 in good health. Sequenced: naive CD4+ T cells from blood. For the CDR3, the DNA is TGTGCCTGGAGTGTATCTCAGAAAAATCAGTACTTC. Its protein product is CAWSVSQKNQYF.